One sample yielded the 25 T cell receptor beta chains listed below, sequenced in a study of blood T cell repertoires in COVID-19. Produced via immunoSEQ multiplex PCR; TCRdb's table is partial and in-frame only. The sample lists hundreds of thousands of clones, approximately 86% seen once, with roughly 3% in the top ten. Sequenced input: peripheral blood. The origin of the receptors is a man aged 55 to 70 with acute or convalescent COVID-19.

A note on this clone: In the same sample, other DNA sequences code for this CDR3. This chain connects TRBV7-3 to TRBJ1-6; tentative D call: TRBD1 (5 bases). Germline lookup yields CDR1 SGHTA and CDR2 FQGTGA. V lost 2 bases to trimming and J lost 9 bases, with 11 bases between them. The CDR3 has 14 residues. In DNA form, the CDR3 reads TGTGCCAGCAGCTTATCGGGCAGGGCTTCACCCCTCCACTTT. Residues: CASSLSGRASPLHF.

V usage is TRBV5-1 and J usage is TRBJ2-5; possibly TRBD1 for D (5 bases). V was cut by 4 bases and J by 7 bases, with 20 bases left in between. This CDR3 has 15 amino acids. Germline CDR1 SGHRS, CDR2 YFSETQ. CDR3 protein: CASSQETVSRVTQYF. The CDR3 DNA reads as TGCGCCAGCAGCCAGGAGACAGTTTCCCGGGTGACCCAGTACTTC.

The V gene is TRBV19, the J gene TRBJ1-1; TRBD1 matches at 8 bases. V lost 6 bases, J lost 4 bases, and 19 bases stayed unmatched. The CDR3 contains 18 residues. Germline CDR1 reads LNHDA; CDR2 reads SQIVND (reference sequence). CDR3 DNA sequence: TGTGCCAGTAGGACAGTCCCGGGACAGGCGGTGACGGGCACTGAAGCTTTCTTT. This codes for CASRTVPGQAVTGTEAFF.

The chain combines TRBV7-3 with TRBJ1-1, with 7 bases fitting TRBD1. J was trimmed by 0 bases and V by 1 base; bases with no gene match: 5. CDR3 size: 16 residues. CDR1 is SGHTA, CDR2 FQGTGA, per germline. The DNA for the CDR3 is TGTGCCAGCAGCTTAAACCACAGGGGCATGAACACTGAAGCTTTCTTT. Translated: CASSLNHRGMNTEAFF. Filled out from reference TRBV7-3 and TRBJ1-1, the complete variable domain reads GAGVSQTPSNKVTEKGKYVELRCDPISGHTALYWYRQSLGQGPEFLIYFQGTGAADDSGLPNDRFFAVRPEGSVSTLKIQRTERGDSAVYLCASSLNHRGMNTEAFFGQGTRLTVV.

V and J are TRBV18 and TRBJ1-2; D is possibly TRBD1 (6 bases). Germline CDR1 reads KGHSH; CDR2 reads LQKENI. The CDR3 sequence is 12 residues long. Between the trimmed V and J ends, which lost 5 bases and 4 bases, there was a span of 8 bases. The DNA of the CDR3 is TGTGCCAGCTCATCGGACAGCTATGGCTACACCTTC. Its translation: CASSSDSYGYTF.

The chain has TRBV6-5 and TRBJ1-2; the D gene is possibly TRBD1 (6 bases). V was clipped by 8 bases and J by 2 bases, with 12 bases between them. CDR1 and CDR2 (germline): MNHEY, SVGAGI. CDR3 size: 13 residues. CDR3 region: CASSGAVNYGYTF. In DNA, the CDR3 is TGTGCCAGCTCAGGGGCCGTAAACTATGGCTACACCTTC.

V usage is TRBV10-2 and J usage is TRBJ2-6; weak D call: TRBD1 (6 bases). The length of the CDR3 is 16 residues. V lost 5 bases and J 2 bases, leaving 13 bases between the germline ends. Germline V lookup: CDR1 WSHSY, CDR2 SAAADI. The CDR3 region has the DNA TGCGCCAGCAGTCCCGAGGGGGACCCTGGGGCCAACGTCCTGACTTTC. Translation: CASSPEGDPGANVLTF.

The chain uses TRBV6-5 and TRBJ1-6; 9 bases fit TRBD1. Trimming removed 6 bases from V and 8 bases from J; junction bases left unmatched: 5. The CDR3 consists of 14 residues. Germline V gene sequence: CDR1 MNHEY, CDR2 SVGAGI. The CDR3 DNA reads as TGTGCCAGCAGGGCCGGGACAGGGTATTCACCCCTCCACTTT. Protein sequence: CASRAGTGYSPLHF.

The table lists this clone with a few counts. In DNA form, the CDR3 reads TGTGCCTGGGGGGCTGTGGCAAATTCACCCCTCCACTTT. Encoded protein: CAWGAVANSPLHF. The J gene is TRBJ1-6, the V gene TRBV30, with a weak D call TRBD1 (5 bases). V lost 5 bases and J lost 7, with 12 bases in between. CDR3 size: 13 residues. The germline gives CDR1 GTSNPN, CDR2 SVGIG (reference sequence).

In its sample, this clone was seen once. CDR3: CASIRTGKAGQPQHF. CDR3 in DNA: TGTGCCAGTATCAGGACAGGGAAGGCGGGACAGCCCCAGCATTTT. The chain employs TRBV19 and TRBJ1-5, with 8 positions matching TRBD1. The CDR3 contains 15 residues. The V segment lost 7 bases and the J segment 7 bases; nucleotides outside the gene matches: 12. The V gene's germline CDR1 is LNHDA and CDR2 SQIVND (reference sequence).

The table lists this clone with a count of one. The CDR3 is CASSQDLGHEKLFF. Written as DNA, the CDR3 is TGTGCCAGCAGCCAAGATTTGGGGCATGAAAAACTGTTTTTT. The chain has TRBV4-2 and TRBJ1-4, with D possibly matching TRBD1 (5 bases). Trimming took off 0 bases at V and 6 bases at J, with 8 bases between the two ends. Germline CDR1 reads LGHNA; CDR2 reads YNFKEQ. The CDR3 consists of 14 residues.

The chain carries TRBV18 and TRBJ1-3, with 7 bases fitting TRBD1. Germline loops: CDR1 KGHSH, CDR2 LQKENI. V trimming: 3 bases; J trimming: 0 bases; junction bases outside the gene matches: 5. This CDR3 region has 16 residues. As DNA, the CDR3 is TGTGCCAGCTCACCCGGACAGGCTGACTCTGGAAACACCATATATTTT. Translation gives CASSPGQADSGNTIYF. The full variable domain, in which reference TRBV18 and TRBJ1-3 provide the parts outside the CDR3, is NAGVMQNPRHLVRRRGQEARLRCSPMKGHSHVYWYRQLPEEGLKFMVYLQKENIIDESGMPKERFSAEFPKEGPSILRIQQVVRGDSAAYFCASSPGQADSGNTIYFGEGSWLTVV.

This rearrangement joins TRBV25-1 to TRBJ1-1; D gene unclear. From germline, CDR1 is MGHDK and CDR2 SYGVNS. Between the trimmed V and J ends, which lost 6 bases and 10 bases, there was a span of 12 bases. The CDR3 has 11 residues. The CDR3 spells CASSETSAAFF. The DNA for the CDR3 is TGTGCCAGCAGCGAGACATCTGCAGCTTTCTTT.

The rearrangement uses TRBV7-9 and TRBJ2-7; 11 bases are a match to TRBD1. The CDR3 has 17 amino acids. Germline V CDR1 and CDR2: SEHNR, FQNEAQ (reference sequence). V lost 0 bases to trimming and J lost 3 bases; unmatched junction nucleotides: 7. CDR3 loop: CASSLAGGGQGDYEQYF. Here the CDR3 DNA reads TGTGCCAGCAGCTTAGCAGGCGGGGGACAGGGGGACTACGAGCAGTACTTC.

The gene calls are TRBV6-2 or TRBV6-3 and TRBJ1-1, with TRBD1 as a possible D gene (5 bases). Per the germline V gene, CDR1 is MNHEY and CDR2 is SVGEGT. This CDR3 comprises 13 residues. Trimming pared 0 bases from V and 8 bases from J, leaving 10 bases between. CDR3 amino acids: CASSYSTQGEAFF. Here the CDR3 DNA reads TGTGCCAGCAGTTACTCGACGCAGGGAGAAGCTTTCTTT.

This clone appeared a single time. The V gene is TRBV18, the J gene TRBJ2-1; perhaps TRBD2 as D (7 bases). V was clipped by 6 bases and J by 15 bases, with 27 bases between them. Germline CDR1 reads KGHSH; CDR2 reads LQKENI. The length of the CDR3 is 15 residues. CDR3: CASSPTGVRGAGVFF. CDR3 nucleotide sequence: TGTGCCAGCTCGCCTACAGGAGTCCGGGGGGCAGGGGTGTTCTTC. Drawing the rest from reference TRBV18 and TRBJ2-1, the complete variable domain is NAGVMQNPRHLVRRRGQEARLRCSPMKGHSHVYWYRQLPEEGLKFMVYLQKENIIDESGMPKERFSAEFPKEGPSILRIQQVVRGDSAAYFCASSPTGVRGAGVFFGPGTRLTVL.

The V and J genes are TRBV6-1 and TRBJ1-4, with 12 bases fitting TRBD1. V dropped 4 bases and J dropped 0; count of bases not matched to a gene: 9. The CDR3 runs 19 residues. Germline V gene sequence: CDR1 MNHNS, CDR2 SASEGT. The CDR3 reads CASSVGQGAIPATNEKLFF. For the CDR3, the DNA is TGTGCCAGCAGTGTGGGACAGGGGGCAATACCCGCAACTAATGAAAAACTGTTTTTT.

The chain is built from TRBV6-5 and TRBJ2-3; TRBD2 matches at 7 bases. CDR1 and CDR2 from the germline V gene are MNHEY and SVGAGI. CDR3 size: 13 residues. V was clipped by 7 bases and J by 1 base; unmatched bases: 2. The CDR3 here is CASKRGGTDTQYF. CDR3 coding DNA: TGTGCCAGCAAACGGGGGGGCACAGATACGCAGTATTTT.

The chain has TRBV7-6 and TRBJ2-5; D not resolved. Looked up from germline, CDR1 is SGHVS and CDR2 is FNYEAQ. CDR3 length equals 11 residues. Deletions cut 5 bases from V and 2 bases from J, with 3 bases between. CDR3 nucleotide sequence: TGTGCCAGCAGCCTTCAAGAGACCCAGTACTTC. Translating gives CASSLQETQYF.

The chain uses TRBV2 and TRBJ2-6; 8 positions match TRBD2. The length of the CDR3 is 16 residues. The V gene's germline CDR1 is SNHLY and CDR2 FYNNEI. J was trimmed by 4 bases and V by 4 bases; bases with no gene match: 6. The CDR3 region has the DNA TGTGCCAGCAGTGGACCCGGGGGGGCCGGGGCCAACGTCCTGACTTTC. Protein: CASSGPGGAGANVLTF. The variable domain in full, with the rest retrieved from reference TRBV2 and TRBJ2-6, is EPEVTQTPSHQVTQMGQEVILRCVPISNHLYFYWYRQILGQKVEFLVSFYNNEISEKSEIFDDQFSVERPDGSNFTLKIRSTKLEDSAMYFCASSGPGGAGANVLTFGAGSRLTVL.

The chain has TRBV5-4 and TRBJ2-7; maybe TRBD2 (6 bases). The CDR3 has 15 amino acids. Trimming took off 0 bases at V and 2 bases at J, with 12 bases between the two ends. CDR1 and CDR2 from the germline V gene are SGHNT and YYREEE (reference sequence). CDR3 in amino acids: CASSLEGTSTYEQYF. CDR3 sequence (DNA): TGTGCCAGCAGCTTGGAGGGGACTTCCACCTACGAGCAGTACTTC. Complete variable domain (other parts from reference TRBV5-4 and TRBJ2-7): ETGVTQSPTHLIKTRGQQVTLRCSSQSGHNTVSWYQQALGQGPQFIFQYYREEENGRGNFPPRFSGLQFPNYSSELNVNALELDDSALYLCASSLEGTSTYEQYFGPGTRLTVT.

The DNA for the CDR3 is TGCAGCGTTGCGCGGGGCGCACAAGAGACCCAGTACTTC. Protein sequence: CSVARGAQETQYF. The gene calls are TRBV29-1 and TRBJ2-5, with D possibly TRBD2 on 6 matching bases. The CDR3 runs to 13 residues. Germline values: CDR1 SQVTM, CDR2 ANQGSEA. Deletions cut 4 bases from V and 2 bases from J, with 11 bases between.

The chain uses TRBV28 and TRBJ1-2, with 7 bases fitting TRBD1. Germline trimming cut 10 bases from V and 8 bases from J; bases unmatched to any gene: 10. The CDR3 has 12 amino acids. Germline V gives CDR1 MDHEN, CDR2 SYDVKM. The CDR3 loop reads CATGTDIWGYTF. The CDR3 DNA reads as TGTGCCACCGGGACAGACATATGGGGCTACACCTTC.

This clone was recorded a few times. V usage is TRBV9 and J usage is TRBJ2-7; D not resolved. The CDR3 consists of 15 residues. The ends were cut back, 0 bases at V and 3 bases at J, with 13 bases in the middle. CDR1 is SGDLS, CDR2 YYNGEE, per germline. The CDR3, as DNA: TGTGCCAGCAGCGTAGACGGGTCTGACGGCTACGAGCAGTACTTC. Protein: CASSVDGSDGYEQYF.

V and J are TRBV7-9 and TRBJ1-2; 10 bases are shared with TRBD1. V lost 2 bases, J lost 7 bases, and 7 bases stayed unmatched. CDR3 size: 15 residues. The germline V gene encodes CDR1 SEHNR and CDR2 FQNEAQ (reference sequence). The DNA for the CDR3 is TGTGCCAGCAGCTTACCCCGACAGGGGGCGCTTGGCTACACCTTC. Its protein is CASSLPRQGALGYTF.